This T cell receptor (beta chain) emerged from a study of blood T cell repertoires in COVID-19. Clones were read by immunoSEQ multiplex PCR, and TCRdb kept only the in-frame ones, dropping some. The table lists some 400,000 clones, roughly 77% of them singletons. The germline V gene has CDR1 SEHNR and CDR2 FQNEAQ (reference sequence). The CDR3 runs 12 residues. V gave up 2 bases and J gave up 4 bases, with 5 bases separating them. Notes on this clone: Different DNA sequences within this sample yield the same CDR3.

Input material: peripheral blood. V usage is TRBV7-9 and J usage is TRBJ1-1; no firm D call. This receptor was identified in a human donor with acute or convalescent COVID-19. The donor label of this sample is uncertain. CDR3 bases: TGTGCCAGCAGCTTAACCGGCACTGAAGCTTTCTTT. Translation gives CASSLTGTEAFF. Full variable domain (missing parts from reference TRBV7-9 and TRBJ1-1): DTGVSQNPRHKITKRGQNVTFRCDPISEHNRLYWYRQTLGQGPEFLTYFQNEAQLEKSRLLSDRFSAERPKGSFSTLEIQRTEQGDSAMYLCASSLTGTEAFFGQGTRLTVV.